The present TCR beta chain was sequenced within a study of T cells in Graves' hyperthyroidism and ophthalmopathy. This clonotype was detected a few times. V lost 1 base and J lost 2; bases outside the gene matches: 4. This CDR3 has 15 residues. Germline values: CDR1 MNHNS, CDR2 SASEGT. Regions amplified from RNA transcripts were the TCR beta CDR3 regions. The HTBI set primed first-round TCR CDR3 RT-PCR. TCRdb re-derived calls from the multiplex PCR reads in MiXCR, one entry per CDR3 protein. The sample holds 690,000 or so distinct CDR3 sequences, 18% seen once. Source material: blood. This TCR was sampled from a woman aged 45-59 years with Graves' hyperthyroidism that later progressed to Graves' ophthalmopathy. The rearrangement uses TRBV6-1 and TRBJ2-5, with 7 nucleotides matching TRBD2. Here the CDR3 reads CASSEDRGGQETQYF. The CDR3 DNA follows: TGTGCCAGCAGTGAAGATCGGGGAGGGCAAGAGACCCAGTACTTC.